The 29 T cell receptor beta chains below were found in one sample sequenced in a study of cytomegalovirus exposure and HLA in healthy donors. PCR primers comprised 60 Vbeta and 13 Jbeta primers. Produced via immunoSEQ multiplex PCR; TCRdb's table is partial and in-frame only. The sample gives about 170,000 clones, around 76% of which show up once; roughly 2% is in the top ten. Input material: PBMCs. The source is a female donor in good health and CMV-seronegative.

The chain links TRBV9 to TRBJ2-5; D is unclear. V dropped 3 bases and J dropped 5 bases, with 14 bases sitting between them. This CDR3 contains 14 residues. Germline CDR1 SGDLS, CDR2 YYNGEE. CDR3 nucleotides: TGTGCCAGCAGCGCCCATACCCTCGGGGAGACCCAGTACTTC. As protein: CASSAHTLGETQYF.

The CDR3 DNA follows: TGTGCCAGCAGCCTAGGACAGAAAGTTTATGGCTACACCTTC. Residues: CASSLGQKVYGYTF. The chain joins TRBV11-2 to TRBJ1-2; the D gene is possibly TRBD1 (6 bases). The ends were cut back, 5 bases at V and 5 bases at J, with 15 bases in the middle. The CDR3 is 14 residues long. From germline, CDR1 is SGHAT and CDR2 FQNNGV.

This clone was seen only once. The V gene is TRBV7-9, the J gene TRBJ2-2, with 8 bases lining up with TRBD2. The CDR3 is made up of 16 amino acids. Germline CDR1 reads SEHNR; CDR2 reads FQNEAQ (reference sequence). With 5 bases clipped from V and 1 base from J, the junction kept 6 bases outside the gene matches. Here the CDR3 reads CASSSTSGLNTGELFF. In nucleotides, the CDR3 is TGTGCCAGCAGCAGTACTAGCGGACTGAACACCGGGGAGCTGTTTTTT.

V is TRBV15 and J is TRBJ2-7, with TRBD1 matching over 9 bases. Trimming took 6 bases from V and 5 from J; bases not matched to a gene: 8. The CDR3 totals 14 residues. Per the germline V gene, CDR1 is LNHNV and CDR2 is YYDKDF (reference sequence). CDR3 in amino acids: CATSNTGGRNEQYF. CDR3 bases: TGTGCCACCAGTAATACAGGGGGCAGGAACGAGCAGTACTTC.

This CDR3 reads CATRTLTGGSSGYTF. Written as DNA, the CDR3 is TGTGCCACCCGGACATTAACAGGGGGCTCTTCTGGCTACACCTTC. This rearrangement joins TRBV19 to TRBJ1-2; TRBD1 agrees at 9 bases. Losses at the gene ends were 10 bases for V and 7 bases for J; bases not matched to a gene: 16. CDR1 is LNHDA, CDR2 SQIVND, per germline (reference sequence). The CDR3 runs to 15 residues.

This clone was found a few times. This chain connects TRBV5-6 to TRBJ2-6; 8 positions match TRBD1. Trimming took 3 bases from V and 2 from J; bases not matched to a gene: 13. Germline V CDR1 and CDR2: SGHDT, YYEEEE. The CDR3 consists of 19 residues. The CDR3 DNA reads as TGTGCCAGCAGCTCCTTCGGGACAGGAGTCCTGCCTGGGGCCAACGTCCTGACTTTC. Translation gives CASSSFGTGVLPGANVLTF.

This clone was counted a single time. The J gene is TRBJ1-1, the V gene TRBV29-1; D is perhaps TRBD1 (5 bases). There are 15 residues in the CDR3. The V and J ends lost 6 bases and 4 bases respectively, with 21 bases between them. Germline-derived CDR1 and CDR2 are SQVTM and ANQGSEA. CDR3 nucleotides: TGCAGCGTCTCCAAGCCCCAGGGCCGGATCACTGAAGCTTTCTTT. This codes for CSVSKPQGRITEAFF.

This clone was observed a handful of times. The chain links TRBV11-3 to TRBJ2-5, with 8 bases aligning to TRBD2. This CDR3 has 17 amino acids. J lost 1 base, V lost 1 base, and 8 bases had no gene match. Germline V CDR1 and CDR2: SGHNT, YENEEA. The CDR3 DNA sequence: TGTGCCAGCAGCTTAGGGGTGACGGGAGGGGTCCAAGAGACCCAGTACTTC. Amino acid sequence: CASSLGVTGGVQETQYF.

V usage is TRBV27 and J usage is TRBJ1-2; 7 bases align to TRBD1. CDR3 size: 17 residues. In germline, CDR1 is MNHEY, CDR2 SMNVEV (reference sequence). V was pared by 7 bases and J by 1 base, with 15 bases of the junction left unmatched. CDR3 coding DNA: TGTGCCAGCACTCGATTAACTCAGGGGGGAATTAACTATGGCTACACCTTC. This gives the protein CASTRLTQGGINYGYTF.

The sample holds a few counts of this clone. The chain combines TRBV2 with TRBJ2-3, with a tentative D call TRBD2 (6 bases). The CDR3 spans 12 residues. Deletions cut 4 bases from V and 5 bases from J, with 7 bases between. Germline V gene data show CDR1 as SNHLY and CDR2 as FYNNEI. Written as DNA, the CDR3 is TGTGCCAGCAGTGTGGGGGGAGATACGCAGTATTTT. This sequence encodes CASSVGGDTQYF. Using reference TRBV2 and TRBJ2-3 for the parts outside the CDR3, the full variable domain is EPEVTQTPSHQVTQMGQEVILRCVPISNHLYFYWYRQILGQKVEFLVSFYNNEISEKSEIFDDQFSVERPDGSNFTLKIRSTKLEDSAMYFCASSVGGDTQYFGPGTRLTVL.

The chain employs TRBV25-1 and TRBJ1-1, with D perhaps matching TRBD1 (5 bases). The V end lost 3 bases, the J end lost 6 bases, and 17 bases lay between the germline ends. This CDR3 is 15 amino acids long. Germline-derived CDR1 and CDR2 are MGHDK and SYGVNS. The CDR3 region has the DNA TGTGCCAGCAGTGAGCCGGGGGATGGTAGGGCTGAAGCTTTCTTT. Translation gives CASSEPGDGRAEAFF.

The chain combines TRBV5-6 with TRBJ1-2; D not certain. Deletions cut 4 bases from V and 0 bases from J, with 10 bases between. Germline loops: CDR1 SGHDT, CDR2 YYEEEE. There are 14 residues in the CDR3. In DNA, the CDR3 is TGTGCCAGCAGCCCGGTTGGAGCTAACTATGGCTACACCTTC. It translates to CASSPVGANYGYTF.

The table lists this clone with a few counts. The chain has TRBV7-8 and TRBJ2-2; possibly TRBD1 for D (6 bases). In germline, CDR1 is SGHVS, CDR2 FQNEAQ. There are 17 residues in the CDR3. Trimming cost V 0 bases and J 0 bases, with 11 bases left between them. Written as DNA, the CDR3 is TGTGCCAGCAGCTTAGCACTAGGACAGACGAACACCGGGGAGCTGTTTTTT. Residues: CASSLALGQTNTGELFF.

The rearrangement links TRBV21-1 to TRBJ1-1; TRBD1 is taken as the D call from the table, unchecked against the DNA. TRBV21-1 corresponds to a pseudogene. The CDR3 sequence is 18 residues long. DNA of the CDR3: TGTGCCAGCAGCAAAGAGAGACCGACAGACCCCTTGAGCGTTGAAGCTTTCTTT. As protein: CASSKERPTDPLSVEAFF.

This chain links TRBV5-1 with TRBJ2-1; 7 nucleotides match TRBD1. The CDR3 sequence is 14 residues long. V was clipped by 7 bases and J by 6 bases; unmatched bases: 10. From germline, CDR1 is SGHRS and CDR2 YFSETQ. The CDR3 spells CASLPGSGGNEQFF. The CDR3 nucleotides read TGCGCCAGCCTACCAGGCTCAGGGGGCAATGAGCAGTTCTTC.

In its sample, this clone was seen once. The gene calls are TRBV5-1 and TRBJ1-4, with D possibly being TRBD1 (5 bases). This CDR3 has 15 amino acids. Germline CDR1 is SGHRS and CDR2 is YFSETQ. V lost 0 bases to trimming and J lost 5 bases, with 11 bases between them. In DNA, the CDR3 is TGCGCCAGCAGCTTGGAAGGGGCAGAGAATGAAAAACTGTTTTTT. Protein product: CASSLEGAENEKLFF.

The CDR3 spells CAWRGGQGNTIYF. CDR3 DNA sequence: TGTGCCTGGAGAGGGGGACAGGGAAACACCATATATTTT. This chain connects TRBV30 to TRBJ1-3, with 7 nucleotides matching TRBD1. In germline, CDR1 is GTSNPN, CDR2 SVGIG (reference sequence). The junction had 3 bases not matched to a gene; V was cut back by 3 bases and J by 4 bases. This CDR3 spans 13 amino acids.

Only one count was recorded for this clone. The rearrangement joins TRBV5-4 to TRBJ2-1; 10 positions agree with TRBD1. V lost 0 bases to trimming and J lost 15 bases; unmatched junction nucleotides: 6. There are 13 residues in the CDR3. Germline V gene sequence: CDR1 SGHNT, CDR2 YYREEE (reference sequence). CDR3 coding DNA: TGTGCCAGCAGCTTGGGACAGGGGGCTTTGGGGTTCTTC. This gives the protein CASSLGQGALGFF. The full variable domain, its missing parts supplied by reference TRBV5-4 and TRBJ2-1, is ETGVTQSPTHLIKTRGQQVTLRCSSQSGHNTVSWYQQALGQGPQFIFQYYREEENGRGNFPPRFSGLQFPNYSSELNVNALELDDSALYLCASSLGQGALGFFGPGTRLTVL.

In DNA, the CDR3 is TGTGCCAGCAGCTTTAGCTCGGTTCGGGGTGAGCAGTACTTC. Encoded protein: CASSFSSVRGEQYF. The chain recombines TRBV7-9 with TRBJ2-7, with a possible D match to TRBD2 (5 bases). CDR1 SEHNR and CDR2 FQNEAQ come from the germline V gene (reference sequence). V dropped 3 bases and J dropped 7 bases, with 16 bases sitting between them. This CDR3 comprises 14 residues.

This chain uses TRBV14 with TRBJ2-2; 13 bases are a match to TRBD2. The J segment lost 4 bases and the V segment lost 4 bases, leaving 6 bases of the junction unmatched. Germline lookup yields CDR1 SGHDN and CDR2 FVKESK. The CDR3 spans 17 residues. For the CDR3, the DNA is TGTGCCAGCAGCCCTTATAGGACTAGCGGGAGCACCGGGGAGCTGTTTTTT. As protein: CASSPYRTSGSTGELFF.

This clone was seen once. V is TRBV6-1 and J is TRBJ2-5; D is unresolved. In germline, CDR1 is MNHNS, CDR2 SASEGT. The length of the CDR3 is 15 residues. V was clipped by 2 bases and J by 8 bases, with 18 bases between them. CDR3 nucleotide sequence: TGTGCCAGCAGTGAAAGTCTCGAGATATTGAGAACCCAGTACTTC. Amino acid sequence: CASSESLEILRTQYF.

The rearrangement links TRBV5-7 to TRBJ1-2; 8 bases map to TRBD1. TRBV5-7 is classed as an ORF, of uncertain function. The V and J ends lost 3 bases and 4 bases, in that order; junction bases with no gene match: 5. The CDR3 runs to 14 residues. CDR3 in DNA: TGTGCCAGCAGCTCGGGACAGGTCCTCTATGGCTACACCTTC. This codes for CASSSGQVLYGYTF.

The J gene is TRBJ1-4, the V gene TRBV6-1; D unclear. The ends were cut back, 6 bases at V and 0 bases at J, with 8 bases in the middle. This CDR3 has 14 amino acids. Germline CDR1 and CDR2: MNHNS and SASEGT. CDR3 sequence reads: CASRDRATNEKLFF. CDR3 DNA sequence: TGTGCCAGCAGAGACCGGGCAACTAATGAAAAACTGTTTTTT.

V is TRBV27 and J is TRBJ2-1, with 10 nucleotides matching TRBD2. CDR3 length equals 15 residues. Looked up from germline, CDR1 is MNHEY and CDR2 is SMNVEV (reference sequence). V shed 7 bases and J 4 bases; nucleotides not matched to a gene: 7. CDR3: CASTPLAGVYNEQFF. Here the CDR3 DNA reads TGTGCCAGCACCCCTCTAGCGGGGGTTTACAATGAGCAGTTCTTC.

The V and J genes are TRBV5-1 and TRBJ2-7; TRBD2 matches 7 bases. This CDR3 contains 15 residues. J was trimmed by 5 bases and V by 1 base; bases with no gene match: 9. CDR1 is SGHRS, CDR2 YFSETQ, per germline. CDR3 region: CASSLSGGSLDEQYF. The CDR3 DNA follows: TGCGCCAGCAGCTTGTCAGGCGGGAGCTTAGACGAGCAGTACTTC.

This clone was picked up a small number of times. CDR3 nucleotide sequence: TGTGCCACCACCCCTAGCGATAGCTCCTACGAGCAGTACTTC. Its protein is CATTPSDSSYEQYF. The rearrangement links TRBV30 to TRBJ2-7, with D perhaps TRBD2 (6 bases). V was trimmed by 8 bases and J by 0 bases, leaving 17 bases between them. CDR1 is GTSNPN and CDR2 is SVGIG in the germline V gene (reference sequence). The CDR3 spans 14 residues.

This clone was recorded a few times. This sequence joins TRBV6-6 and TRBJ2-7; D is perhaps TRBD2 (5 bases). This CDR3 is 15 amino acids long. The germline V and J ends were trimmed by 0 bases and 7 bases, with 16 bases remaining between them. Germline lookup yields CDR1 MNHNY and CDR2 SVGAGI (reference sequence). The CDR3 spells CASSYSFMGVGEQYF. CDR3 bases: TGTGCCAGCAGTTACTCGTTTATGGGAGTAGGAGAGCAGTACTTC.

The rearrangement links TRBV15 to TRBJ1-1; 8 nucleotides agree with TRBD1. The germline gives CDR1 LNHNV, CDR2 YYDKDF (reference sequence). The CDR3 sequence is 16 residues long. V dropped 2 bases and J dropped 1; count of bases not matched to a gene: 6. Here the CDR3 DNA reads TGTGCCACCAGCAGAAGACAGGGGCGATCGAACACTGAAGCTTTCTTT. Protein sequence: CATSRRQGRSNTEAFF. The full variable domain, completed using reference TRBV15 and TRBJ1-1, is DAMVIQNPRYQVTQFGKPVTLSCSQTLNHNVMYWYQQKSSQAPKLLFHYYDKDFNNEADTPDNFQSRRPNTSFCFLDIRSPGLGDTAMYLCATSRRQGRSNTEAFFGQGTRLTVV.

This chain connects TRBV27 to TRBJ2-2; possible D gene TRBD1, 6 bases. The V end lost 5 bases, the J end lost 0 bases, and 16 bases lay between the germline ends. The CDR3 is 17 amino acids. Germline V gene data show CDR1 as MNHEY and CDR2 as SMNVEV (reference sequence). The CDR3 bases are TGTGCCAGCAGTGCTCTTCTCCGGACAGCGAACACCGGGGAGCTGTTTTTT. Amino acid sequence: CASSALLRTANTGELFF.